A single T cell receptor (beta chain) is shown here with its context. What it binds is not known. Healthy and HIV-negative, the adult donors had no recent acute infections or vaccinations. The CDR3 covers 11 residues. Germline V lookup: CDR1 SGHVS, CDR2 FQNEAQ. V was trimmed by 3 bases and J by 4 bases, leaving 0 bases between them. The sample originates from a study of shared clonotypes between healthy human individuals. Study at large: There were three CD4 naive, three CD4 memory, two CD8 naive and one CD8 memory plates per donor.

Findings of the study overall: Among donors, sharing of clonotypes was expected to be affected by sequencing depth.

Each subset's genomic DNA was split evenly across several immunoSEQ plates. Profiled with immunoSEQ multiplex PCR; TCRdb holds only in-frame clones, not every one. The sample holds about 1.1 million clones; 75% to 80% are singletons and the top ten take 0.5% to 0.6%. The TCR sequence derives from a man younger than 30 in good health. Some clones in this sample may be carry-over from other donors' samples. This sequence joins TRBV7-8 and TRBJ2-2; D not resolved. Material for sequencing was memory CD4+ T cells from PBMCs. Stated subset: CD45RA-negative fraction. CDR3 amino acids: CASSFTGELFF. Written as DNA, the CDR3 is TGTGCCAGCAGCTTCACCGGGGAGCTGTTTTTT.